This paragraph reports one T cell receptor (beta chain). Profiling relied on immunoSEQ multiplex PCR, and the TCRdb table lists in-frame clones only, not all of them. Among 90,000 or so clones listed, about 88% were seen once. This record belongs to a study of control samples from healthy donors and cancer patients. The CDR3 loop spans 16 amino acids. V was pared by 1 base and J by 1 base, with 13 bases between. Germline CDR1 and CDR2: MNHEY and SVGAGI. Sequencing was performed on blood. The TCR originated in a woman between 65 and 79 years old in good health. This chain uses TRBV6-5 with TRBJ1-2, with TRBD1 as a possible D gene (5 bases). The CDR3 is CASSYLGRGSNYGYTF. The CDR3, as DNA: TGTGCCAGCAGTTACTTGGGACGGGGGAGTAACTATGGCTACACCTTC.